These 5 T cell receptor beta chains were sequenced from one sample in a study of chemoradiotherapy in HPV16-positive cancers. Some clones are missing from TCRdb's copy, which holds only in-frame ones; the method was immunoSEQ multiplex PCR. This table has 53,000 or so clones, roughly nine tenths appearing once. This specimen was blood, taken from a patient who underwent chemoradiotherapy. These receptors were collected from a human donor with HPV-associated anogenital cancer.

The V call is TRBV5-1, the J call TRBJ2-3, with 13 bases matching TRBD2. V was pared by 1 base and J by 6 bases, with 2 bases of the junction left unmatched. CDR1 and CDR2 from the germline V gene are SGHRS and YFSETQ. The CDR3 totals 15 residues. CDR3 in amino acids: CASSLTSGRADTQYF. In nucleotides, the CDR3 is TGCGCCAGCAGCTTGACTAGCGGGAGGGCCGATACGCAGTATTTT. The entire variable domain, with the rest obtained from reference TRBV5-1 and TRBJ2-3, is as follows: KAGVTQTPRYLIKTRGQQVTLSCSPISGHRSVSWYQQTPGQGLQFLFEYFSETQRNKGNFPGRFSGRQFSNSRSEMNVSTLELGDSALYLCASSLTSGRADTQYFGPGTRLTVL.

The chain joins TRBV5-4 to TRBJ2-4; D may be TRBD2 (6 bases). Germline CDR1 is SGHNT and CDR2 is YYREEE (reference sequence). CDR3 size: 14 residues. V lost 1 base, J lost 7 bases, and 12 bases lay in between. The CDR3 loop is CASSLKIGGNIQYF. The CDR3, as DNA: TGTGCCAGCAGCTTGAAAATTGGAGGGAACATTCAGTACTTC.

The chain carries TRBV7-2 and TRBJ1-5; a weak D match, TRBD1 (6 bases). Germline V gene lookup returns CDR1 SGHTA and CDR2 FQGNSA. The V gene lost 4 bases and the J gene lost 12 bases, with 16 bases spanning the gap. The CDR3 contains 13 residues. CDR3 protein: CASSWTANRDQHF. CDR3 coding DNA: TGTGCCAGCAGCTGGACAGCAAACAGGGACCAGCATTTT.

This clone was observed a single time. V and J are TRBV7-9 and TRBJ2-5, with TRBD2 identical over 7 bases. V shed 3 bases and J 3 bases; nucleotides not matched to a gene: 4. The CDR3 runs 14 residues. CDR1 and CDR2 (germline): SEHNR, FQNEAQ (reference sequence). CDR3 DNA sequence: TGTGCCAGCAGCTTGAGGCTAGCGGAAGAGACCCAGTACTTC. Its protein product is CASSLRLAEETQYF.

This chain joins TRBV27 and TRBJ2-1; 11 bases agree with TRBD1. The CDR3 runs 17 residues. The V and J ends lost 6 bases and 4 bases, in that order; junction bases with no gene match: 11. CDR1 and CDR2 (germline): MNHEY, SMNVEV (reference sequence). CDR3 sequence (DNA): TGTGCCAGCAGCGCTAGGGACAGGGGGTATATTTACAATGAGCAGTTCTTC. Encoded protein: CASSARDRGYIYNEQFF.